A selection of T cell receptor beta chains follows, all from one sample in a study of control samples from healthy donors and cancer patients. Data came from immunoSEQ multiplex PCR; TCRdb stores just in-frame clones and leaves some out. The sample carries 150,000 to 200,000 clones, roughly 89% recorded once. Sequencing input: blood. The receptors come from a young man in good health. The CDR3 runs from the conserved cysteine through the conserved F or W. The D gene is left open where the match is weak. Only some rows state a clone size, as once, few, many or a class for expanded clones.

>TRBJ1-1|-|-|TRBV14
CASSLRGGEAFF
TGTGCCAGCAGCCTGAGGGGTGGTGAAGCTTTCTTT
>TRBJ1-1|once|TRBD1|TRBV5-1
CASSRRDRRMDTEAFF
TGCGCCAGCAGCCGAAGGGACAGGCGGATGGACACTGAAGCTTTCTTT
>TRBJ1-3|-|-|TRBV14
CASSRTFWDTIYF
TGTGCCAGCAGCCGGACGTTTTGGGACACCATATATTTT
>TRBJ1-2|once|-|TRBV9
CASSVATPPARYGYTF
TGTGCCAGCAGCGTAGCTACCCCCCCAGCCCGCTATGGCTACACCTTC
>TRBJ2-1|-|-|TRBV27
CASSLSTSYNEQFF
TGTGCCAGCAGTTTGTCAACATCCTACAATGAGCAGTTCTTC
>TRBJ2-1|-|TRBD2|TRBV18
CASSPGLAGAHEQFF
TGTGCCAGCTCACCGGGACTAGCGGGAGCGCATGAGCAGTTCTTC
>TRBJ2-3|-|-|TRBV7-4
CASSLVWRVGFADTQYF
TGTGCCAGCAGCTTAGTATGGCGGGTGGGGTTCGCAGATACGCAGTATTTT
>TRBJ2-2|-|-|TRBV28
CASVWGSNTGELFF
TGTGCCAGTGTTTGGGGATCCAACACCGGGGAGCTGTTTTTT
>TRBJ1-3|few|-|TRBV30
CARSREFLPGNTIYF
TGTGCCCGGAGTCGAGAGTTTTTGCCTGGAAACACCATATATTTT
>TRBJ1-3|-|-|TRBV19
CASSFEMSGNTIYF
TGTGCCAGTAGTTTCGAAATGAGTGGAAACACCATATATTTT
>TRBJ1-3|medium-sized|-|TRBV7-2
CASSLWSGAGNTIYF
TGTGCCAGCAGCTTATGGTCGGGAGCTGGAAACACCATATATTTT
>TRBJ1-2|-|-|TRBV6-5
CASTAPQDYGYTF
TGTGCCAGCACCGCACCGCAGGACTATGGCTACACCTTC
>TRBJ1-5|medium-sized|-|TRBV6-1
CASSEVLRLWGNQPQHF
TGTGCCAGCAGTGAAGTGTTACGTCTTTGGGGGAATCAGCCCCAGCATTTT
>TRBJ2-6|-|TRBD2|TRBV15
CATSREASGGSGANVLTF
TGTGCCACCAGCAGAGAAGCTAGCGGGGGCTCTGGGGCCAACGTCCTGACTTTC
>TRBJ2-1|-|TRBD2|TRBV28
CASSLSTAGGPGEQFF
TGTGCCAGCAGTTTATCTACAGCGGGAGGGCCGGGTGAGCAGTTCTTC
>TRBJ1-1|-|-|TRBV19
CASAYDTNTEAFF
TGTGCCAGTGCTTATGACACAAACACTGAAGCTTTCTTT
>TRBJ1-3|-|-|TRBV4-1
CASSQVPRESGNTIYF
TGCGCCAGCAGCCAAGTCCCCAGGGAGTCTGGAAACACCATATATTTT
>TRBJ2-7|-|TRBD2|TRBV25-1
CASSEKELAGPYEQYF
TGTGCCAGCAGTGAAAAGGAACTAGCGGGGCCCTACGAGCAGTACTTC
>TRBJ2-7|-|-|TRBV18
CASSPVHQGNYEQYF
TGTGCCAGCTCACCAGTGCACCAGGGGAACTACGAGCAGTACTTC
>TRBJ2-5|-|-|TRBV18
CASSPSSSQETQYF
TGTGCCAGCTCACCAAGTAGCAGCCAAGAGACCCAGTACTTC
>TRBJ2-2|-|-|TRBV28
CASSPGDNTGELFF
TGTGCCAGCAGTCCGGGGGACAACACCGGGGAGCTGTTTTTT
>TRBJ2-3|-|-|TRBV30
CAWRPLDTQYF
TGTGCCTGGAGACCCTTAGATACGCAGTATTTT
>TRBJ1-2|-|-|TRBV7-9
CASNLFTGRGYTF
TGTGCCAGCAACCTTTTTACAGGGAGAGGCTACACCTTC
>TRBJ2-3|-|TRBD1|TRBV11-3
CASSSDRERDTQYF
TGTGCCAGCAGCTCCGACAGGGAGCGGGATACGCAGTATTTT
>TRBJ1-3|-|-|TRBV7-2
CASSPSLGSGNTIYF
TGTGCCAGCAGCCCGTCCCTGGGCTCTGGAAACACCATATATTTT
>TRBJ1-2|-|-|TRBV5-8
CASSLPGPNRYGYTF
TGTGCCAGCAGCCTGCCGGGTCCCAACCGCTATGGCTACACCTTC
>TRBJ2-1|once|-|TRBV27
CASSLWALSGEQFF
TGTGCCAGCAGTTTATGGGCCCTCTCAGGTGAGCAGTTCTTC
>TRBJ1-2|-|TRBD1|TRBV30
CAWSGGTDKFYGYTF
TGTGCCTGGAGCGGAGGGACAGATAAATTCTATGGCTACACCTTC
>TRBJ1-2|-|-|TRBV4-3
CASSQDRGAGQSGYTF
TGCGCCAGCAGCCAAGATCGTGGGGCGGGCCAGAGTGGCTACACCTTC
>TRBJ2-7|-|-|TRBV19
CASMTRAGAYEQYF
TGTGCCAGTATGACTAGGGCAGGGGCCTACGAGCAGTACTTC
>TRBJ2-7|-|TRBD2|TRBV5-8
CASSLGGSSYEQYF
TGTGCCAGCAGCCTCGGCGGGAGCTCCTACGAGCAGTACTTC
>TRBJ2-5|-|-|TRBV6-1
CASSEGGRYQETQYF
TGTGCCAGCAGTGAAGGGGGCCGCTACCAAGAGACCCAGTACTTC
>TRBJ2-1|-|-|TRBV5-1
CASSLRDEQFF
TGCGCCAGCAGCTTGCGAGATGAGCAGTTCTTC
>TRBJ1-1|-|-|TRBV9
CASSAFSGADATEAFF
TGTGCCAGCAGCGCCTTTTCGGGAGCCGATGCTACTGAAGCTTTCTTT
>TRBJ2-5|-|-|TRBV3-1/TRBV3-2
CASSPGPIVLETQYF
TGTGCCAGCAGCCCGGGCCCTATTGTTTTGGAGACCCAGTACTTC
>TRBJ1-5|-|-|TRBV28
CASSLQGQPQHF
TGTGCCAGCAGTCTACAGGGTCAGCCCCAGCATTTT
>TRBJ1-4|-|-|TRBV15
CATSWADSKNEKLFF
TGTGCCACCAGCTGGGCGGACAGTAAAAATGAAAAACTGTTTTTT
>TRBJ1-3|once|-|TRBV2
CASIPYRGNTIYF
TGTGCCAGCATTCCGTACAGGGGAAACACCATATATTTT
>TRBJ1-2|-|-|TRBV12-3/TRBV12-4
CASSSTENYGYTF
TGTGCCAGCAGTTCAACTGAAAACTATGGCTACACCTTC
>TRBJ2-7|-|-|TRBV10-3
CAISESSFEQYF
TGTGCCATCAGTGAATCGTCGTTCGAGCAGTACTTC
>TRBJ2-3|-|-|TRBV29-1
CSVVRGQTPTDTQYF
TGCAGCGTTGTTAGGGGCCAAACGCCAACAGATACGCAGTATTTT
>TRBJ1-2|-|-|TRBV18
CASSLSTQGGDGYTF
TGTGCCAGCTCACTATCCACGCAGGGAGGGGATGGCTACACCTTC
>TRBJ2-2|-|-|TRBV4-2
CASSQELRRTGELFF
TGTGCCAGCAGCCAAGAGCTGAGACGAACCGGGGAGCTGTTTTTT
>TRBJ1-2|-|-|TRBV19
CASSRGYPSNYGYTF
TGTGCCAGTAGCCGTGGCTACCCCTCGAACTATGGCTACACCTTC
>TRBJ1-1|-|-|TRBV6-5
CASIAGTGPPFEAFF
TGTGCCAGCATAGCCGGGACGGGTCCTCCTTTTGAAGCTTTCTTT
>TRBJ1-2|-|-|TRBV24-1
CATSDSVGPYGYTF
TGTGCCACCAGTGATTCCGTAGGCCCCTACGGCTACACCTTC
>TRBJ2-2|-|-|TRBV19
CASSAHTTGELFF
TGTGCCAGTAGTGCACATACCACCGGGGAGCTGTTTTTT
>TRBJ2-5|-|TRBD1|TRBV28
CASSLLGITGGQETQYF
TGTGCCAGCAGTTTACTCGGGATTACAGGGGGGCAAGAGACCCAGTACTTC
>TRBJ1-3|-|-|TRBV29-1
CSVGVGNTIYF
TGCAGCGTTGGTGTTGGAAACACCATATATTTT
>TRBJ1-3|-|TRBD1|TRBV6-5
CASSKGQGNGNTIYF
TGTGCCAGCAGCAAGGGACAGGGGAATGGAAACACCATATATTTT
>TRBJ2-1|-|-|TRBV28
CASRTIYEQFF
TGTGCCAGCAGGACTATCTATGAGCAGTTCTTC
>TRBJ2-7|-|-|TRBV6-5
CASSSGDPGEREQYF
TGTGCCAGCAGTTCCGGGGACCCCGGCGAGAGAGAGCAGTACTTC
>TRBJ1-1|-|-|TRBV9
CASSVVPGGEAFF
TGTGCCAGCAGCGTAGTCCCAGGTGGTGAAGCTTTCTTT